The 26 T cell receptor beta chains given below trace back to one sample, sequenced in a study of T-cell memory formation after mild COVID-19. MiXCR, applied by TCRdb to the 5' RACE reads, yields one record per CDR3 protein. The table has 250,000 to 300,000 distinct CDR3 sequences, about 17% seen once; the top ten hold roughly 20%. Material for sequencing was PBMCs or a T cell subset sorted from them (not recorded which). These receptor sequences come from a man between 18 and 35 years old who had mild COVID-19 (a few samples of this study predate the infection). Cell type and time point are not known.

The V call is TRBV5-1, the J call TRBJ2-1; D is ambiguous. V lost 5 bases and J lost 7, with 16 bases in between. The germline gives CDR1 SGHRS, CDR2 YFSETQ. CDR3 length: 14 amino acids. In DNA, the CDR3 is TGCGCCAGCAGGTCTAAGGGTTCGTGGAATGAGCAGTTCTTC. Its protein product is CASRSKGSWNEQFF.

This clonotype has more than one count but fewer than ten. The rearrangement uses TRBV20-1 and TRBJ1-1; maybe TRBD1 (5 bases). Germline values: CDR1 DFQATT, CDR2 SNEGSKA (reference sequence). The V end was cut by 8 bases, the J end by 1 base, with 17 bases between. The CDR3 loop spans 14 amino acids. CDR3 coding DNA: TGCAGTACAATAGTCTACAGGAGGAACACTGAAGCTTTCTTT. Protein sequence: CSTIVYRRNTEAFF.

The genes are TRBV3-1 and TRBJ2-5, with a tentative D call TRBD2 (5 bases). The CDR3 is made up of 13 amino acids. Trimming shortened V by 4 bases and J by 5 bases, and 11 bases separated the two germline ends. CDR1 LGHDT and CDR2 YNNKEL come from the germline V gene (reference sequence). The CDR3 region is CASSPGVSETQYF. In nucleotides, the CDR3 is TGTGCCAGCAGCCCCGGGGTTTCGGAGACCCAGTACTTC.

The V and J genes are TRBV4-1 and TRBJ1-2; tentatively, D is TRBD1 (5 bases). The CDR3 has 13 residues. Germline V CDR1 and CDR2: MGHRA, YSYEKL. V dropped 4 bases and J dropped 9 bases, with 15 bases sitting between them. CDR3 coding DNA: TGCGCCAGCAGCCTCCGGGAGGGGAGCAGCTACACCTTC. It yields the protein CASSLREGSSYTF.

This clonotype was detected only a few times. Because the CDR3's place on the DNA is in doubt, the DNA is left out and the CDR3 is given as listed by TCRdb. The gene calls are TRBV7-2 and TRBJ1-4. CDR1 and CDR2 from the germline V gene are SGHTA and FQGNSA. The CDR3 extends over 12 residues, inclusive of both ends. The CDR3: CASRLNEKTVFF.

The chain recombines TRBV5-1 with TRBJ2-5; TRBD2 matches at 8 bases. Germline V lookup: CDR1 SGHRS, CDR2 YFSETQ. The length of the CDR3 is 16 residues. The junction had 10 bases not matched to a gene; V was cut back by 4 bases and J by 2 bases. Here the CDR3 reads CASSLSGGAEQETQYF. In DNA, the CDR3 is TGCGCCAGCAGCCTATCGGGGGGGGCAGAACAAGAGACCCAGTACTTC.

This clonotype was picked up a small number of times. The chain couples TRBV7-2 to TRBJ2-3; D is undetermined. Germline V gene data show CDR1 as SGHTA and CDR2 as FQGNSA. V was cut by 5 bases and J by 7 bases, with 16 bases left in between. The CDR3 contains 14 residues. CDR3 DNA: TGTGCCAGCAGCCCCAGCCGGGTCGTAAATACGCAGTATTTT. Translating it yields CASSPSRVVNTQYF.

This clonotype was counted ten times or more. The rearrangement joins TRBV9 to TRBJ1-2, with 8 bases aligning to TRBD1. Germline V lookup: CDR1 SGDLS, CDR2 YYNGEE. Losses at the gene ends were 4 bases for V and 1 base for J; bases not matched to a gene: 6. The CDR3 spans 15 residues. In DNA, the CDR3 is TGTGCCAGCAGCCAAGGGACAGGTGGTAACTATGGCTACACCTTC. It is translated as CASSQGTGGNYGYTF.

The V call is TRBV10-3, the J call TRBJ1-4; D is ambiguous. The CDR3 loop spans 14 amino acids. Trimming stripped 0 bases from V and 10 bases from J, with 12 bases between. The germline gives CDR1 ENHRY, CDR2 SYGVKD. The CDR3 DNA is TGTGCCATCAGTGAGTCTGAACCTGAGGGAAAACTGTTTTTT. Protein sequence: CAISESEPEGKLFF.

The chain links TRBV27 to TRBJ2-5; D call uncertain. Trimming took off 2 bases at V and 9 bases at J, with 16 bases between the two ends. The germline gives CDR1 MNHEY, CDR2 SMNVEV (reference sequence). The CDR3 has 14 amino acids. In DNA, the CDR3 is TGTGCCAGCAGTTTAAGTCAGGCTCCTCGGGCCCAGTACTTC. This translates into CASSLSQAPRAQYF.

This clonotype was detected a few times. V usage is TRBV29-1 and J usage is TRBJ1-1; tentative D call: TRBD1 (6 bases). V lost 4 bases and J 1 base, leaving 13 bases between the germline ends. The CDR3 has 14 amino acids. The germline gives CDR1 SQVTM, CDR2 ANQGSEA. The CDR3 spells CSVGSNRENTEAFF. CDR3 DNA: TGCAGCGTTGGAAGTAACAGGGAGAACACTGAAGCTTTCTTT. Variable domain in full (rest from reference TRBV29-1 and TRBJ1-1): SAVISQKPSRDICQRGTSLTIQCQVDSQVTMMFWYRQQPGQSLTLIATANQGSEATYESGFVIDKFPISRPNLTFSTLTVSNMSPEDSSIYLCSVGSNRENTEAFFGQGTRLTVV.

This clonotype was observed once. The chain employs TRBV28 and TRBJ2-3; D call uncertain. This CDR3 spans 12 amino acids. V lost 5 bases to trimming and J lost 3 bases, with 6 bases between them. Germline CDR1 reads MDHEN; CDR2 reads SYDVKM. CDR3 protein: CASSILTDTQYF. DNA for the CDR3: TGTGCCAGCAGTATCCTGACAGATACGCAGTATTTT. Filled out from reference TRBV28 and TRBJ2-3, the complete variable domain reads DVKVTQSSRYLVKRTGEKVFLECVQDMDHENMFWYRQDPGLGLRLIYFSYDVKMKEKGDIPEGYSVSREKKERFSLILESASTNQTSMYLCASSILTDTQYFGPGTRLTVL.

This clonotype was counted only a few times. V and J are TRBV4-1 and TRBJ1-2; possibly TRBD1 for D (5 bases). This CDR3 has 14 amino acids. CDR1 is MGHRA, CDR2 YSYEKL, per germline. The ends were cut back, 3 bases at V and 5 bases at J, with 13 bases in the middle. CDR3 in DNA: TGCGCCAGCAGCCAGCAGGGCCGAAAGTATGGCTACACCTTC. This gives the protein CASSQQGRKYGYTF.

This clonotype has just a few counts. The chain is built from TRBV6-5 and TRBJ2-3; 10 bases match TRBD2. There are 15 residues in the CDR3. Germline V gene sequence: CDR1 MNHEY, CDR2 SVGAGI. The junction had 5 bases not matched to a gene; V was cut back by 6 bases and J by 2 bases. CDR3 region: CASSNSGGLTDTQYF. As DNA, the CDR3 is TGTGCCAGCAGCAATAGCGGGGGGCTCACAGATACGCAGTATTTT.

This clonotype was counted between two and nine times. This rearrangement joins TRBV4-3 to TRBJ2-5; tentatively, D is TRBD1 (7 bases). The CDR3 runs 17 residues. Germline CDR1 reads LGHNA; CDR2 reads YSLEER. V shed 0 bases and J shed 0 bases, with 14 bases lying between them. CDR3 sequence reads: CASSQDGGQSYQETQYF. The DNA of the CDR3 is TGCGCCAGCAGCCAAGACGGGGGACAGTCGTACCAAGAGACCCAGTACTTC.

V and J are TRBV6-2 or TRBV6-3 and TRBJ2-5, with a tentative D call TRBD2 (5 bases). The germline gives CDR1 MNHEY, CDR2 SVGEGT. V lost 5 bases and J lost 8, with 9 bases in between. The CDR3 is 11 residues long. The CDR3 is CASSLGVTQYF. CDR3 bases: TGTGCCAGCAGTCTCGGGGTAACCCAGTACTTC.

The genes are TRBV7-2 and TRBJ2-5; the match to TRBD2 covers 7 bases. J was trimmed by 3 bases and V by 7 bases; bases with no gene match: 5. From germline, CDR1 is SGHTA and CDR2 FQGNSA. This CDR3 has 13 residues. CDR3 loop: CASKRTREETQYF. The DNA for the CDR3 is TGTGCCAGCAAAAGGACTAGGGAAGAGACCCAGTACTTC.

The V and J genes are TRBV24-1 and TRBJ1-1; D unclear. This CDR3 has 12 residues. The germline V and J ends were trimmed by 6 bases and 1 base, with 5 bases remaining between them. Looked up from germline, CDR1 is KGHDR and CDR2 is SFDVKD. The CDR3 loop reads CATSRENTEAFF. CDR3 sequence (DNA): TGTGCCACCAGTAGGGAGAACACTGAAGCTTTCTTT.

This chain joins TRBV9 and TRBJ2-5; a weak D match, TRBD2 (6 bases). This CDR3 contains 14 residues. Trimming shortened V by 0 bases and J by 7 bases, and 13 bases separated the two germline ends. The germline gives CDR1 SGDLS, CDR2 YYNGEE. The CDR3 region is CASSVGGDQRTQYF. The CDR3 DNA reads TGTGCCAGCAGCGTAGGGGGGGACCAACGGACCCAGTACTTC.

This clonotype was seen a few times. V is TRBV14 and J is TRBJ2-2, with D unclear. There are 15 residues in the CDR3. The germline V gene encodes CDR1 SGHDN and CDR2 FVKESK. V was cut by 1 base and J by 2 bases, with 8 bases left in between. The CDR3 here is CASSQVGPNTGELFF. The CDR3 DNA reads as TGTGCCAGCAGCCAAGTCGGGCCTAACACCGGGGAGCTGTTTTTT.

This sequence joins TRBV19 and TRBJ2-7, with D perhaps matching TRBD1 or TRBD2 (5 bases each). CDR3 size: 15 residues. V was trimmed by 0 bases and J by 7 bases, leaving 16 bases between them. Germline lookup yields CDR1 LNHDA and CDR2 SQIVND (reference sequence). The CDR3 region is CASSIDQRGAWEQYF. CDR3 bases: TGTGCCAGTAGTATAGATCAGAGAGGGGCCTGGGAGCAGTACTTC. Looking up the rest from reference TRBV19 and TRBJ2-7 gives the full variable domain: DGGITQSPKYLFRKEGQNVTLSCEQNLNHDAMYWYRQDPGQGLRLIYYSQIVNDFQKGDIAEGYSVSREKKESFPLTVTSAQKNPTAFYLCASSIDQRGAWEQYFGPGTRLTVT.

This chain uses TRBV6-2 or TRBV6-3 with TRBJ1-1; weak D call: TRBD1 (5 bases). Germline V gene data show CDR1 as MNHEY and CDR2 as SVGEGT. V was cut by 8 bases and J by 6 bases, with 13 bases left in between. This CDR3 comprises 12 residues. The CDR3 bases are TGTGCCAGCCAGCGGGGAGGGGCTGAAGCTTTCTTT. Encoded protein: CASQRGGAEAFF.

A few counts support this clonotype. This chain connects TRBV4-3 to TRBJ1-3; maybe TRBD1 (5 bases). The V end was cut by 0 bases, the J end by 6 bases, with 12 bases between. CDR3 length equals 15 residues. Germline-derived CDR1 and CDR2 are LGHNA and YSLEER. The CDR3 here is CASSQDAGWANTIYF. CDR3 sequence (DNA): TGCGCCAGCAGCCAAGACGCAGGGTGGGCAAACACCATATATTTT.

In its sample, this clonotype was seen a few times. The chain links TRBV15 to TRBJ1-2; D remains unclear. From germline, CDR1 is LNHNV and CDR2 YYDKDF (reference sequence). The CDR3 extends over 13 amino acids. V lost 6 bases, J lost 2 bases, and 10 bases lay in between. As DNA, the CDR3 is TGTGCCACCAGTATGCGAGAGAACTATGGCTACACCTTC. It translates to CATSMRENYGYTF.

V usage is TRBV6-5 and J usage is TRBJ1-2, with D possibly TRBD1 on 6 matching bases. CDR1 and CDR2 (germline): MNHEY, SVGAGI. This CDR3 has 15 residues. V lost 2 bases to trimming and J lost 4 bases, with 14 bases between them. The CDR3 region is CASSYGMGASYGYTF. CDR3 DNA: TGTGCCAGCAGTTACGGTATGGGGGCCAGCTATGGCTACACCTTC.

The chain carries TRBV6-5 and TRBJ2-7; unclear D gene. There are 14 residues in the CDR3. The germline V and J ends were trimmed by 5 bases and 5 bases, with 16 bases remaining between them. Germline CDR1 is MNHEY and CDR2 is SVGAGI. CDR3 DNA: TGTGCCAGCAGTCCCCGGCGGACCTCGCACGAGCAGTACGTC. Protein product: CASSPRRTSHEQYV.